This is a list of T cell receptor beta chains from one sample in a study of T cells after yellow fever vaccination. Each CDR3 protein is one row after TCRdb ran MiXCR on the 5' RACE reads. The data contain about 160,000 distinct CDR3 sequences, more than 5.5% of them singletons. The sequencing used CD4+ T cells sorted from PBMCs, collected roughly 5 days after the first yellow fever vaccination. These receptor sequences come from a man between 18 and 35 years old who received the YFV17D yellow fever vaccine. CDR3s include the opening cysteine and the closing phenylalanine or tryptophan. The order of the fields is V gene, J gene, clone size, D gene, CDR3 DNA, CDR3 protein. D genes are given only for firm matches. Size is omitted from some rows. Given values are once, few, many or a class for expanded clones.

>TRBV18|TRBJ1-2|.|.
TGTGCCAGCTCACCACCGGAAGGACTCGGCTACACCTTC
CASSPPEGLGYTF
>TRBV4-1|TRBJ2-5|few|TRBD1
TGCGCCAGCAGCCATAACACCCGGGACAGGGGAGCCCAAGAGACCCAGTACTTC
CASSHNTRDRGAQETQYF
>TRBV7-3|TRBJ2-1|many|.
TGTGCCAGCAGCTTAGGCGGGTCGCACAATGAGCAGTTCTTC
CASSLGGSHNEQFF
>TRBV4-3|TRBJ2-5|many|.
TGCGCCAGCAGCCCGCTGGCGGGGTCTGAAGAGACCCAGTACTTC
CASSPLAGSEETQYF
>TRBV12-3/TRBV12-4|TRBJ1-1|few|TRBD1
TGTGCCAGCAGACCACCGGGACAGGGTAAAGCTTTCTTT
CASRPPGQGKAFF
>TRBV7-3|TRBJ2-1|few|TRBD2
TGTGCCAGCAACACCCTAGCGGGGGGGCTGGATGAGCAGTTCTTC
CASNTLAGGLDEQFF
>TRBV24-1|TRBJ2-1|few|.
TGTGCCACCAGTGTGGACAGGCCGGAGGGCTCCTACAATGAGCAGTTCTTC
CATSVDRPEGSYNEQFF
>TRBV28|TRBJ2-5|few|.
TGTGCCATCCGAAGGGGGGGATGGGAGACCCAGTACTTC
CAIRRGGWETQYF
>TRBV4-1|TRBJ1-5|.|TRBD1
TGCGCCAGCAGCCAAGATCCGGGACAGGTAAACCAGCCCCAGCATTTT
CASSQDPGQVNQPQHF
>TRBV19|TRBJ1-2|.|TRBD1
TGTGCCAGTAGTGCCGATTCATTCCACAGGGGAAATGGCTACACCTTC
CASSADSFHRGNGYTF
>TRBV7-8|TRBJ1-2|many|.
TGTGCCAGCAGCCGGGACTCCTTTTATGGCTACACCTTC
CASSRDSFYGYTF
>TRBV5-4|TRBJ2-1|few|TRBD2
TGTGCCAGCAGCTTGGCCCTGGCTAGCGGCCACAATGAGCAGTTCTTC
CASSLALASGHNEQFF
>TRBV28|TRBJ2-2|.|TRBD1
TGTGCCAGCAGTCCACCCGACAGGGGGAGCGCCACCGGGGAGCTGTTTTTT
CASSPPDRGSATGELFF
>TRBV11-2|TRBJ2-1|many|.
TGTGCCAGCACCTTAGGTAGCACGAATGAGCAGTTCTTC
CASTLGSTNEQFF
>TRBV7-9|TRBJ2-4|few|.
TGTGCCAGCAGTTCTGGACCCGGGGCCATTCAGTACTTC
CASSSGPGAIQYF
>TRBV7-2|TRBJ1-2|few|.
TGTGCCAGCAGCCCCACCGAGGGGTATGGCTACACCTTC
CASSPTEGYGYTF
>TRBV6-1|TRBJ1-5|many|.
TGTGCCAGCAGTGAAGGCCAGATCAATCAGCCCCAGCATTTT
CASSEGQINQPQHF
>TRBV4-2|TRBJ2-3|many|.
TGTGCCAGCAGCCAAGATAGTCAGATTACAAGGTTTCCGGGGCAACCCACAGATACGCAGTATTTT
CASSQDSQITRFPGQPTDTQYF
>TRBV7-8|TRBJ1-1|few|.
TGTGCCAGCAGCCACCGGCGGGGGGAAGCTTTCTTT
CASSHRRGEAFF
>TRBV3-1|TRBJ2-3|many|.
TGTGCCAGCAGCCAAGGAGAGACTCGTACGCAGTATTTT
CASSQGETRTQYF
>TRBV18|TRBJ2-1|many|TRBD2
TGTGCCAGCTCACCACTAGGACTAGCGGGGAGGAATGAGCAGTTCTTC
CASSPLGLAGRNEQFF
>TRBV5-1|TRBJ1-1|many|.
TGCGCCAGCAGCTTGGACAGTACTTTGGGCACTGAAGCTTTCTTT
CASSLDSTLGTEAFF
>TRBV30|TRBJ2-3|few|TRBD2
TGTGCCTGGAGCGGGGGGGGGGATACGCAGTATTTT
CAWSGGGDTQYF
>TRBV3-1|TRBJ2-5|.|TRBD2
TGTGCCAGCAGCCTACTAAGCGGGGGGAAGACCCAGTACTTC
CASSLLSGGKTQYF
>TRBV18|TRBJ1-2|many|.
TGTGCCAGCTCACCGGACAGCGTTGCCGGAGGCTACACCTTC
CASSPDSVAGGYTF
>TRBV20-1|TRBJ1-3|many|.
TGCAGTGCTAGCGATCGGGCGGACACCATATATTTT
CSASDRADTIYF
>TRBV7-2|TRBJ2-5|many|TRBD1
TGTGCCAGCAGCACCGCGCACGGGACAGGGGTAGAGACCCAGTACTTC
CASSTAHGTGVETQYF
>TRBV28|TRBJ2-2|few|TRBD2
TGTGCCAGCGCGGGGGACGGGGAGCTGTTTTTT
CASAGDGELFF
>TRBV20-1|TRBJ1-5|few|.
TGCAGTGCTAGCGGTGGCCCTACGCCAGAGTCCCAGCATTTT
CSASGGPTPESQHF
>TRBV4-2|TRBJ2-7|.|TRBD1
TGTGCCAGCAGCCAGGCTAGGCAGGGGGTGACCTACGAGCAGTACTTC
CASSQARQGVTYEQYF
>TRBV10-3|TRBJ2-1|few|TRBD1
TGTGCCATCAGCGCCTGGACAGGTGAGCAGTTCTTC
CAISAWTGEQFF
>TRBV18|TRBJ1-1|many|TRBD1
TGTGCCAGCTCACCACGACAGGGGACCACTGAAGCTTTCTTT
CASSPRQGTTEAFF
>TRBV5-1|TRBJ2-5|few|TRBD2
TGCGCCAGCAGCTTGGCGGCTAGCGGGGGGGCCGTCCAAGAGACCCAGTACTTC
CASSLAASGGAVQETQYF
>TRBV10-2|TRBJ1-1|many|.
TGCGCCAGCAGTGAGCAGGGAGGGGCTTTCTTT
CASSEQGGAFF
>TRBV4-2|TRBJ2-3|few|TRBD1
TGTGCCAGCAGCCAAGATCGAGGACAGGGGCGAAACACAGATACGCAGTATTTT
CASSQDRGQGRNTDTQYF
>TRBV20-1|TRBJ2-1|few|.
TGCAGTGCCTATCCCTTCTACAATGAGCAGTTCTTC
CSAYPFYNEQFF
>TRBV3-1|TRBJ2-3|few|.
TGTGCCAGCAGCCAAGTTCTGGAAGGGAGGGATACGCAGTATTTT
CASSQVLEGRDTQYF
>TRBV29-1|TRBJ1-5|few|.
TGCAGCACCGAACGGAAAGACGACCGAAGCAATCAGCCCCAGCATTTT
CSTERKDDRSNQPQHF
>TRBV20-1|TRBJ2-1|.|.
TGCAGTGCTAGTCGTCTAAGGCGGTTATACAATGAGCAGTTCTTC
CSASRLRRLYNEQFF
>TRBV4-1|TRBJ2-7|many|.
TGCGCCAGCAGCCAAGAAATGGGGAACGAGCAGTACTTC
CASSQEMGNEQYF
>TRBV5-4|TRBJ1-6|few|TRBD1
TGTGCCAGCAGCCAGTCCCCGCCTGAGGGGGCATCCGGCTCCTATAATTCACCCCTCCACTTT
CASSQSPPEGASGSYNSPLHF
>TRBV7-8|TRBJ2-2|many|.
TGTGCCAGCAGCTTGCCAGGGGGGCAGGCCGGGGAGCTGTTTTTT
CASSLPGGQAGELFF
>TRBV10-3|TRBJ2-5|many|.
TGTGCCATCAGTGAGTCGGAGACTAGGGGGCAGACCCAGTACTTC
CAISESETRGQTQYF
>TRBV18|TRBJ1-4|many|.
TGTGCCAGCTCATCTTTACAGGTCGCAACTAATGAAAAACTGTTTTTT
CASSSLQVATNEKLFF
>TRBV29-1|TRBJ1-2|many|TRBD1
TGCAGCGTTGATTCCGGGACAGGGATTCCTGGCTACACCTTC
CSVDSGTGIPGYTF
>TRBV10-3|TRBJ1-2|many|TRBD1
TGTGCCATCAGTGCCTCAGCCGGACAGGGTAATAACTATGGCTACACCTTC
CAISASAGQGNNYGYTF
>TRBV12-3/TRBV12-4|TRBJ2-5|few|.
TGTGCCAGCAGGCCCGGGTCTCCAAGATTCACCCAGTACTTC
CASRPGSPRFTQYF
>TRBV6-2/TRBV6-3|TRBJ2-7|many|TRBD2
TGTGCCAGCAGTACCACTAGCGGGGGGCCCAGGCAGTACTTC
CASSTTSGGPRQYF
>TRBV12-3/TRBV12-4|TRBJ1-1|many|.
TGTGCCAGCAGTTTAATCCTGAACACTGAAGCTTTCTTT
CASSLILNTEAFF
>TRBV5-1|TRBJ1-2|few|.
TGCGCCAGCAGCTTATCGGACAGACGGGGCTACACCTTC
CASSLSDRRGYTF
>TRBV4-2|TRBJ1-6|many|.
TGTGCCAGCAGCCAAGCATCGGGCCTCGTCGTCGGATTT
CASSQASGLVVGF